These T cell receptor beta chains were read from a single sample in a study of cytomegalovirus exposure and HLA in healthy donors. The assay was immunoSEQ multiplex PCR, and TCRdb's table has in-frame clones only and misses some. This sample carries fewer than 75,000 clones, around 83% of them seen once, and the ten largest clones take 4.3%. Sequenced material: PBMCs. These receptors were taken from a man aged 30-40 years in good health and CMV-seronegative. Each CDR3 is given with its conserved first and last residue. A D gene is named only where the DNA matches it firmly. Some rows mark clone size as missing; the rest say once, few, many or name a class of expanded clone.

abundance | j_gene | v_gene | d_gene | CDR3aa | CDR3nt
- | TRBJ1-5 | TRBV15 | - | CATSRDQAPQHF | TGTGCCACCAGCAGAGATCAAGCGCCCCAGCATTTT
- | TRBJ2-7 | TRBV2 | TRBD1 | CATSREQGKLYEQYF | TGTGCTACCAGCAGGGAACAGGGGAAATTGTACGAGCAGTACTTC
few | TRBJ1-1 | TRBV30 | - | CAWSGRGEAFF | TGTGCCTGGAGTGGCAGGGGTGAAGCTTTCTTT
- | TRBJ2-7 | TRBV4-1 | TRBD2 | CASSQGDYTYEQYF | TGCGCCAGCAGCCAAGGGGACTACACCTACGAGCAGTACTTC
- | TRBJ2-3 | TRBV18 | TRBD2 | CASSPGLAGGPDTDTQYF | TGTGCCAGCTCACCGGGACTAGCGGGAGGGCCCGACACAGATACGCAGTATTTT
- | TRBJ1-1 | TRBV5-5 | - | CASSLAHLAEAFF | TGTGCCAGCAGCTTGGCCCACTTGGCTGAAGCTTTCTTT
- | TRBJ1-1 | TRBV7-2 | - | CASSLASQLNTEAFF | TGTGCCAGCAGCTTAGCGAGTCAACTGAACACTGAAGCTTTCTTT
once | TRBJ1-3 | TRBV12-5 | - | CASGLVLSGNTIYF | TGTGCTAGTGGTTTGGTACTTTCTGGAAACACCATATATTTT
- | TRBJ2-5 | TRBV9 | - | CASSVEGYQETQYF | TGTGCCAGCAGCGTAGAGGGGTACCAAGAGACCCAGTACTTC
- | TRBJ2-3 | TRBV19 | - | CASSNRGGASTDTQYF | TGTGCCAGTAGTAACCGTGGAGGTGCGAGCACAGATACGCAGTATTTT
- | TRBJ2-7 | TRBV11-2 | - | CASSLDRMNEQYF | TGTGCCAGCAGCTTAGATAGAATGAACGAGCAGTACTTC
- | TRBJ1-4 | TRBV27 | TRBD1 | CASRESSGTGGMGEKLFF | TGTGCCAGCAGAGAAAGTTCCGGGACAGGAGGAATGGGTGAAAAACTGTTTTTT
- | TRBJ1-1 | TRBV19 | TRBD1 | CASSRDRSGFTEAFF | TGTGCCAGTAGCCGGGACAGGAGTGGATTCACTGAAGCTTTCTTT
few | TRBJ1-1 | TRBV9 | - | CASSGPGLEAFF | TGTGCCAGCAGCGGACCGGGACTCGAAGCTTTCTTT
- | TRBJ1-2 | TRBV7-9 | TRBD1 | CASSYSGTGYPHGYTF | TGTGCCAGCAGCTATTCCGGGACAGGGTACCCACATGGCTACACCTTC
- | TRBJ1-1 | TRBV18 | TRBD1 | CASSPGAGGNTEAFF | TGTGCCAGCTCACCAGGAGCAGGGGGCAACACTGAAGCTTTCTTT
- | TRBJ2-7 | TRBV27 | TRBD2 | CASSLGRDYYEQYF | TGTGCCAGCAGTTTAGGCCGGGACTACTACGAGCAGTACTTC
- | TRBJ2-3 | TRBV7-2 | TRBD2 | CASSLEVAGGRSTDTQYF | TGTGCCAGCAGCTTAGAGGTAGCGGGGGGCCGCAGCACAGATACGCAGTATTTT
- | TRBJ1-1 | TRBV7-2 | - | CASSLGSRGRPTEAFF | TGTGCCAGCAGCTTAGGATCGCGGGGCCGCCCCACTGAAGCTTTCTTT
- | TRBJ2-7 | TRBV7-2 | TRBD1 | CASRPSEQGVSYEQYF | TGTGCCAGCAGACCAAGCGAACAGGGGGTATCCTACGAGCAGTACTTC
- | TRBJ2-1 | TRBV10-3 | - | CAISDLRGNNNEQFF | TGTGCCATCAGTGACCTTAGGGGGAATAACAATGAGCAGTTCTTC
- | TRBJ2-7 | TRBV6-5 | TRBD1 | CASTRYRGVYEQYF | TGTGCCAGCACCCGATACAGGGGGGTCTACGAGCAGTACTTC
- | TRBJ2-6 | TRBV2 | TRBD1 | CASSGGQFSGANVLTF | TGTGCCAGCAGTGGGGGACAGTTCTCTGGGGCCAACGTCCTGACTTTC
- | TRBJ2-5 | TRBV6-5 | TRBD2 | CASSFGLALQETQYF | TGTGCCAGCAGTTTTGGACTAGCCCTCCAAGAGACCCAGTACTTC
- | TRBJ1-1 | TRBV5-1 | - | CASSWDVGAGNTEAFF | TGCGCCAGCAGCTGGGATGTGGGGGCAGGGAACACTGAAGCTTTCTTT
- | TRBJ2-7 | TRBV7-9 | TRBD1 | CASSPRDRGYEQYF | TGTGCCAGCAGCCCCCGGGACAGGGGTTACGAGCAGTACTTC
- | TRBJ1-3 | TRBV4-1 | - | CASSLQQVAPGNTIYF | TGCGCCAGCAGCCTCCAACAGGTAGCCCCTGGAAACACCATATATTTT
- | TRBJ2-5 | TRBV27 | - | CASSHTTPDWSLETQYF | TGTGCCAGCAGTCATACCACCCCGGACTGGTCATTAGAGACCCAGTACTTC
- | TRBJ1-3 | TRBV5-1 | - | CASSLEGGGNTIYF | TGCGCCAGCAGCTTGGAGGGAGGAGGAAACACCATATATTTT
- | TRBJ2-7 | TRBV5-1 | - | CASSFTIPTSYEQYF | TGCGCCAGCAGCTTCACTATACCCACCTCCTACGAGCAGTACTTC
- | TRBJ2-1 | TRBV30 | TRBD1 | CAWSTGTGRFF | TGTGCCTGGAGTACCGGGACAGGGCGATTCTTC
- | TRBJ1-2 | TRBV28 | TRBD1 | CASSLGQGAHGYTF | TGTGCCAGCAGTTTAGGCCAGGGGGCGCATGGCTACACCTTC
once | TRBJ2-3 | TRBV4-1 | TRBD2 | CASSHETRGAGGLDTQYF | TGCGCCAGCAGCCATGAAACCCGGGGGGCGGGAGGGTTAGATACGCAGTATTTT
- | TRBJ1-2 | TRBV11-2 | TRBD1 | CASSLVGTGGRASGYTF | TGTGCCAGCAGCTTAGTAGGGACAGGGGGCCGCGCTTCGGGCTACACCTTC
- | TRBJ2-1 | TRBV5-5 | TRBD2 | CASTVGLVGNEQFF | TGTGCCAGCACCGTGGGACTAGTGGGCAATGAGCAGTTCTTC
- | TRBJ1-3 | TRBV6-5 | - | CASSYLRGGGNTIYF | TGTGCCAGCAGTTATCTCCGAGGGGGAGGAAACACCATATATTTT
- | TRBJ2-1 | TRBV4-3 | TRBD2 | CASSQELAYSYNEQFF | TGCGCCAGCAGCCAAGAACTAGCGTACTCCTACAATGAGCAGTTCTTC
- | TRBJ2-2 | TRBV9 | - | CASRRAGPNTGELFF | TGTGCCAGCAGGAGGGCGGGGCCGAACACCGGGGAGCTGTTTTTT
- | TRBJ2-3 | TRBV10-3 | TRBD2 | CAISEFSPGTSGRAIANTDTQYF | TGTGCCATCAGTGAGTTTTCCCCCGGGACTAGCGGGAGGGCCATAGCAAACACAGATACGCAGTATTTT
- | TRBJ1-2 | TRBV5-5 | - | CASSSQGNYGYTF | TGTGCCAGCAGCTCCCAGGGAAACTATGGCTACACCTTC
once | TRBJ1-1 | TRBV15 | TRBD1 | CATSSRDRGRISTEAFF | TGTGCCACCAGCAGCCGAGACAGGGGGCGAATTAGCACTGAAGCTTTCTTT
- | TRBJ2-3 | TRBV20-1 | TRBD2 | CSARRGDTQYF | TGCAGTGCTAGGCGGGGGGATACGCAGTATTTT